What follows is one T cell receptor (beta chain) and its context. Per the original data handling: Counts of nucleated cells, estimated from reference gene primer amplification, were obtained. Only in-frame clones appear in the TCRdb table, and some are missing; sequencing was by immunoSEQ multiplex PCR. V and J calls and clone size come straight from that table; D and trimming were deduced from the DNA. The sample carries 91,000 or so clones, around 80% recorded once. This entry comes from a study of blood T cell repertoires in COVID-19. Across the whole study: Acute and convalescent COVID-19 samples came from the United States, Italy and Spain.

The germline V and J ends were trimmed by 8 bases and 1 base, with 14 bases remaining between them. CDR1 is MDHEN and CDR2 is SYDVKM in the germline V gene. This CDR3 contains 14 residues. This TCR was sampled from a man aged 50 to 59 with active or convalescent COVID-19. The specimen sequenced was peripheral blood. The chain couples TRBV28 to TRBJ1-1, with D possibly TRBD1 on 6 matching bases. CDR3: CASASQGRNTEAFF. The CDR3 DNA sequence: TGTGCCAGCGCATCACAGGGTCGGAACACTGAAGCTTTCTTT.